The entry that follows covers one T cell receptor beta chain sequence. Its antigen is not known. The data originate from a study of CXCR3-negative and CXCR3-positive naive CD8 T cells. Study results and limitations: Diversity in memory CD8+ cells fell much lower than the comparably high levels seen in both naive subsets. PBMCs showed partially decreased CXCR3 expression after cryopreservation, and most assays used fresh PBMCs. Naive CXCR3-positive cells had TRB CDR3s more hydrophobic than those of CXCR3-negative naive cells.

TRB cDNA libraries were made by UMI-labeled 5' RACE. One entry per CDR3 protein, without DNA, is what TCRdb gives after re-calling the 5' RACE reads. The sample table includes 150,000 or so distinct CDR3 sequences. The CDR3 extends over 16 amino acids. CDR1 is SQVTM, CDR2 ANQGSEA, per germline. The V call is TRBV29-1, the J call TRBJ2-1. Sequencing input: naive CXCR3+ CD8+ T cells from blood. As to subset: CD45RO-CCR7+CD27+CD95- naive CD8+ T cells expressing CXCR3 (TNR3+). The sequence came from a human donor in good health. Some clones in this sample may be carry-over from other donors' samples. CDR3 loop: CSVEDPRVNSYNEQFF.